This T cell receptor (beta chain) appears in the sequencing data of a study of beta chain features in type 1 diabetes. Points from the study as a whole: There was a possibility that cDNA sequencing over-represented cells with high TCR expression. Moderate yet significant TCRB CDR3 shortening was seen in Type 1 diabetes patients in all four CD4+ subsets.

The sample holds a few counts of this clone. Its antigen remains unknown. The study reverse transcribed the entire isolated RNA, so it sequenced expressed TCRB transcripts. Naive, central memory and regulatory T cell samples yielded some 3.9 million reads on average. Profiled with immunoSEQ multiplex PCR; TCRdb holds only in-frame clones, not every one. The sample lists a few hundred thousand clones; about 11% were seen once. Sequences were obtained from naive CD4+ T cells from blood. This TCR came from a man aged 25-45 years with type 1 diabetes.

The DNA for the CDR3 is TGTGCCAGCAGTGAAGCTCCCGTTATTTTTACAGCAGATACGCAGTATTTT. Translating it yields CASSEAPVIFTADTQYF. V usage is TRBV2 and J usage is TRBJ2-3, with D hard to call. CDR1 and CDR2 from the germline V gene are SNHLY and FYNNEI. V lost 0 bases, J lost 4 bases, and 17 bases lay in between. The CDR3 spans 17 residues.